These 20 T cell receptor beta chains were sequenced from one sample in a study of technical replicates of blood from a handful of donors. Libraries were prepared by immunoSEQ multiplex PCR; TCRdb keeps only in-frame clonotypes and omits some of them. The sample holds approximately 51,000 clones, roughly 93% seen once. Sequenced input: PBMCs. These TCRs come from a human donor in good health. Some clones in this sample may be carry-over from other donors' samples.

The V call is TRBV4-1, the J call TRBJ2-7; 10 positions agree with TRBD1. The germline V gene has CDR1 MGHRA and CDR2 YSYEKL. The V gene end was trimmed by 1 base and the J gene end by 1 base; junction bases not matched to a gene: 1. This CDR3 has 15 amino acids. CDR3: CASSQGQGASYEQYF. The DNA of the CDR3 is TGCGCCAGCAGCCAAGGACAGGGGGCGTCCTACGAGCAGTACTTC.

The count of this clone is one. The chain recombines TRBV27 with TRBJ1-6, with 9 bases aligning to TRBD1. The ends lost 3 bases at V and 10 bases at J; junction bases unmatched: 4. CDR3 length: 14 residues. Germline CDR1 and CDR2: MNHEY and SMNVEV (reference sequence). The CDR3 sequence: CASSFTGGRSPLHF. The CDR3 DNA reads as TGTGCCAGCAGTTTCACAGGGGGCCGGTCACCCCTCCACTTT.

The V and J genes are TRBV5-1 and TRBJ2-5; 9 positions match TRBD2. Germline CDR1 and CDR2: SGHRS and YFSETQ. J lost 4 bases, V lost 4 bases, and 8 bases had no gene match. The CDR3 sequence is 15 residues long. CDR3 nucleotide sequence: TGCGCCAGCAGCCCTTATGCGGGGGGGCCAGAGACCCAGTACTTC. Its protein product is CASSPYAGGPETQYF.

V is TRBV13 and J is TRBJ1-6; tentative D call: TRBD1 (6 bases). The ends were cut back, 1 base at V and 3 bases at J, with 10 bases in the middle. Germline V gene data show CDR1 as PRHDT and CDR2 as FYEKMQ (reference sequence). The CDR3 is made up of 16 amino acids. For the CDR3, the DNA is TGTGCCAGCAGCTTAGCAGGGGCGGTCTATAATTCACCCCTCCACTTT. It encodes CASSLAGAVYNSPLHF.

The rearrangement joins TRBV4-3 to TRBJ2-1; 9 bases line up with TRBD1. The V and J ends lost 0 bases and 4 bases, in that order; junction bases with no gene match: 4. Germline CDR1 is LGHNA and CDR2 is YSLEER. The CDR3 runs 16 residues. Here the CDR3 reads CASSQDEDRGYNEQFF. The CDR3, as DNA: TGCGCCAGCAGCCAAGATGAGGACAGGGGTTACAATGAGCAGTTCTTC.

The genes are TRBV7-6 and TRBJ2-5; 12 bases line up with TRBD1. Losses at the gene ends were 5 bases for V and 5 bases for J; bases not matched to a gene: 6. Germline loops: CDR1 SGHVS, CDR2 FNYEAQ. The CDR3 totals 15 residues. The CDR3 nucleotides are TGTGCCAGCAGCGTGGGACAGGGGGCTTTGGAGACCCAGTACTTC. Translation gives CASSVGQGALETQYF.

The chain is built from TRBV9 and TRBJ2-3, with 7 bases fitting TRBD2. This CDR3 has 15 residues. Trimming at V came to 0 bases and at J to 4 bases, leaving 5 bases not matched to a gene. Germline V gene sequence: CDR1 SGDLS, CDR2 YYNGEE. The CDR3 sequence: CASSVAGLTSDTQYF. The DNA for the CDR3 is TGTGCCAGCAGCGTAGCGGGACTAACGTCAGATACGCAGTATTTT.

The rearrangement uses TRBV29-1 and TRBJ1-3; D is uncertain. This CDR3 spans 13 amino acids. Germline V lookup: CDR1 SQVTM, CDR2 ANQGSEA. Between the trimmed V and J ends, which lost 7 bases and 1 base, there was a span of 11 bases. CDR3 nucleotides: TGCAGCGCGGAGACGGATTCTGGAAACACCATATATTTT. Protein: CSAETDSGNTIYF.

The V and J genes are TRBV7-2 and TRBJ2-3; possibly TRBD2 for D (5 bases). V was pared by 7 bases and J by 0 bases, with 14 bases between. The CDR3 has 15 residues. Germline V gene data show CDR1 as SGHTA and CDR2 as FQGNSA. The CDR3 sequence: CASKEAPSSTDTQYF. DNA for the CDR3: TGTGCCAGCAAGGAGGCACCAAGTAGCACAGATACGCAGTATTTT.

The rearrangement links TRBV13 to TRBJ2-7, with 11 bases aligning to TRBD2. The J segment lost 3 bases and the V segment lost 4 bases, leaving 5 bases of the junction unmatched. Germline lookup yields CDR1 PRHDT and CDR2 FYEKMQ (reference sequence). The CDR3 totals 15 residues. The CDR3 spells CASSSRLAGIYEQYF. CDR3 bases: TGTGCCAGCAGCTCCCGACTAGCGGGGATCTACGAGCAGTACTTC.

V usage is TRBV27 and J usage is TRBJ2-3, with TRBD2 matching 9 bases. Germline V gives CDR1 MNHEY, CDR2 SMNVEV (reference sequence). Trimming at V came to 3 bases and at J to 1 base, leaving 5 bases not matched to a gene. This CDR3 comprises 16 residues. The CDR3 spells CASSFGSGGGTDTQYF. The CDR3 DNA reads TGTGCCAGCAGTTTCGGTAGCGGGGGAGGCACAGATACGCAGTATTTT.

The chain is built from TRBV7-3 and TRBJ2-2, with 9 bases identical to TRBD2. This CDR3 has 19 residues. V was pared by 5 bases and J by 0 bases, with 13 bases of the junction left unmatched. In germline, CDR1 is SGHTA, CDR2 FQGTGA. This chain's CDR3 is CASSLWGLAGIANTGELFF. In DNA, the CDR3 is TGTGCCAGCAGCCTATGGGGGCTAGCGGGGATCGCGAACACCGGGGAGCTGTTTTTT.

V usage is TRBV21-1 and J usage is TRBJ1-3; whether TRBD1, the table's D call, matches the DNA was not checked. TRBV21-1 is classified as a pseudogene. This CDR3 contains 20 residues. CDR3 coding DNA: TGTGCCAGCACCCCACTGGGTAACAAGGGGGCGGTAAAATTTGGAAACACCATATATTTT. Its protein is CASTPLGNKGAVKFGNTIYF.

The rearrangement uses TRBV6-1 and TRBJ2-1; TRBD2 matches at 12 bases. Germline V gene data show CDR1 as MNHNS and CDR2 as SASEGT. J gave up 10 bases and V 4 bases, and 8 bases lay outside the gene matches. The CDR3 loop spans 15 amino acids. In DNA form, the CDR3 reads TGTGCCAGCAGTGTGGGACTAGCGGGTGGGTTGGAGCAGTTCTTC. It specifies CASSVGLAGGLEQFF.

This chain uses TRBV7-8 with TRBJ2-1; TRBD2 might be the D (6 bases). The CDR3 consists of 14 residues. Looked up from germline, CDR1 is SGHVS and CDR2 is FQNEAQ. The ends were cut back, 5 bases at V and 6 bases at J, with 14 bases in the middle. The DNA of the CDR3 is TGTGCCAGCAGCCTCCTGACTAGTTCCAATGAGCAGTTCTTC. Protein product: CASSLLTSSNEQFF.

The CDR3 region is CASSPSGGGRQPQHF. CDR3 sequence (DNA): TGTGCCAGCAGTCCATCGGGGGGCGGGCGGCAGCCCCAGCATTTT. The rearrangement links TRBV27 to TRBJ1-5; tentatively, D is TRBD1 (6 bases). Trimming stripped 5 bases from V and 7 bases from J, with 18 bases between. CDR1 and CDR2 from the germline V gene are MNHEY and SMNVEV (reference sequence). The CDR3 runs to 15 residues.

The chain uses TRBV5-1 and TRBJ1-5; weak D call: TRBD1 (6 bases). Germline V gene data show CDR1 as SGHRS and CDR2 as YFSETQ. This CDR3 region has 14 residues. With 4 bases removed from V and 0 bases from J, the gap between germline ends came to 8 bases. Written as DNA, the CDR3 is TGCGCCAGCAGCGCGGACAGTAGCAATCAGCCCCAGCATTTT. This sequence encodes CASSADSSNQPQHF.

As DNA, the CDR3 is TGTGCCAGCAGCCCGGCCTCGACAGGGAACACTGAAGCTTTCTTT. It codes for CASSPASTGNTEAFF. V and J are TRBV7-8 and TRBJ1-1, with TRBD1 as a possible D gene (6 bases). V lost 5 bases to trimming and J lost 1 base, with 14 bases between them. Germline V gene sequence: CDR1 SGHVS, CDR2 FQNEAQ. The CDR3 length is 15 residues.

The chain joins TRBV18 to TRBJ2-5; D gene uncertain. Germline V gives CDR1 KGHSH, CDR2 LQKENI. The V end was cut by 0 bases, the J end by 3 bases, with 8 bases between. The CDR3 extends over 14 amino acids. The CDR3 here is CASSPPTIKETQYF. Here the CDR3 DNA reads TGTGCCAGCTCACCACCTACTATCAAAGAGACCCAGTACTTC. Together with reference TRBV18 and TRBJ2-5, the CDR3 gives the full variable domain: NAGVMQNPRHLVRRRGQEARLRCSPMKGHSHVYWYRQLPEEGLKFMVYLQKENIIDESGMPKERFSAEFPKEGPSILRIQQVVRGDSAAYFCASSPPTIKETQYFGPGTRLLVL.

This chain connects TRBV7-8 to TRBJ2-2, with D possibly matching TRBD2 (5 bases). Germline assignment: CDR1 SGHVS and CDR2 FQNEAQ. Trimming removed 5 bases at V and 6 bases at J, with 16 bases between. The CDR3 is 15 amino acids. The CDR3 is CASSGRLTRAGELFF. The CDR3 DNA is TGTGCCAGCAGCGGACGCCTAACGAGGGCCGGGGAGCTGTTTTTT.